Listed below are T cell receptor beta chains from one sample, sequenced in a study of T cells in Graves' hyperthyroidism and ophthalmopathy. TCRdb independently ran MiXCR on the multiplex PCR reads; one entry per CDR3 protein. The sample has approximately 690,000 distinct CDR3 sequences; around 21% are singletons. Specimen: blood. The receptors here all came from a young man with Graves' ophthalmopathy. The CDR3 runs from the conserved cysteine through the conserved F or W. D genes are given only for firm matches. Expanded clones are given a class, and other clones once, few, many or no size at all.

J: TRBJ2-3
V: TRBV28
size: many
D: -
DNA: TGTGCCAGCAGTTTATTGGGGCGGAGCACAGATACGCAGTATTTT
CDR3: CASSLLGRSTDTQYF

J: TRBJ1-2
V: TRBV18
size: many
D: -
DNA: TGTGCCAGCTGGGTAGGCCAAGGCAACTATGGCTACACCTTC
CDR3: CASWVGQGNYGYTF

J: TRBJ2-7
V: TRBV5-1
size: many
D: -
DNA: TGCGCCAGCAGCTTGTCCACCGACGGTACCTACGAGCAGTACTTC
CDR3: CASSLSTDGTYEQYF

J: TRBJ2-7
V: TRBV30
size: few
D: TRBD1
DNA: TGTGCCTGCCGGGACAGGGGCTACGAGCAGTACTTC
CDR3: CACRDRGYEQYF

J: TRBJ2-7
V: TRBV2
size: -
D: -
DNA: TGTGCCAGCTGGGCAACCTACGAGCAGTACTTC
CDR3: CASWATYEQYF

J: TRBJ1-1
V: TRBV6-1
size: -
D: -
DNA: TGTGCCAGCAACGGGGACTTTCCGGGCCCGACCGCTGAAGCTTTCTTT
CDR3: CASNGDFPGPTAEAFF

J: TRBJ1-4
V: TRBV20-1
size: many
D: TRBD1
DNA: TGCAGTGCCCGGGACAGGATTAATGAAAAACTGTTTTTT
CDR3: CSARDRINEKLFF

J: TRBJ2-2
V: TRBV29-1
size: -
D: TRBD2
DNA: TGCAGCGTCTCCGGGAGGGCAAACACCGGGGAGCTGTTTTTT
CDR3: CSVSGRANTGELFF

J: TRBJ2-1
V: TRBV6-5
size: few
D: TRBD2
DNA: TGTGCCAGCAGTTACGGGACTAGCGGGAAGTACAATGAGCAGTTCTTC
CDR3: CASSYGTSGKYNEQFF

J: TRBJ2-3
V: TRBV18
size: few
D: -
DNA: TGTGCCAGCTCACCACCCCGAGACGGGAAAGATACGCAGTATTTT
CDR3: CASSPPRDGKDTQYF

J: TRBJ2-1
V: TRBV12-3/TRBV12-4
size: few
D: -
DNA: TGTGCCAGCAGGGACGGGAGAACCTACAATGAGCAGTTCTTC
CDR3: CASRDGRTYNEQFF

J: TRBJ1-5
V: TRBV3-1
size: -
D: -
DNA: TGTGCCAGCAGCCAAGATCAAACGGGGGATCAGCCCCAGCATTTT
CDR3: CASSQDQTGDQPQHF

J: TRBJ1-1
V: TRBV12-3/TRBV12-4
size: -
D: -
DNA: TGTGCCAGCACCTCCGGGGACTTTTACCTAAGGGGGAACACTGAAGCTTTCTTT
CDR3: CASTSGDFYLRGNTEAFF

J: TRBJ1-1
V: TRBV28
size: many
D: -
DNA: TGTGCCAGCAGTTCCCGTCAAGGGTTCGGTTTCTTT
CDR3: CASSSRQGFGFF

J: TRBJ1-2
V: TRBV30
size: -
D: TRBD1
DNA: TGTGCCTGGAGTGTACGTCCCACAGGGGGCGCCTATGGCTACACCTTC
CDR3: CAWSVRPTGGAYGYTF

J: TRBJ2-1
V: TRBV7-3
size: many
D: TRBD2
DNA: TGTGCCAGCAGCTTGGGTAGCGGGAGGGCCCATGAGCAGTTCTTC
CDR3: CASSLGSGRAHEQFF

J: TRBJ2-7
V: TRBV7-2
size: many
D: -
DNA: TGTGCCAGCAGCTTAAGCGGGCCAACAGAGCAGTACTTC
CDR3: CASSLSGPTEQYF

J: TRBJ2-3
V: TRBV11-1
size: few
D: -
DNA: TGTGCCAGCAGCTTATCATATCAGGGTTCAGATACGCAGTATTTT
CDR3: CASSLSYQGSDTQYF

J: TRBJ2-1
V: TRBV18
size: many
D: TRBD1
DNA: TGTGCCAGCTCGCGGGGACAGGACAATGAGCAGTTCTTC
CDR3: CASSRGQDNEQFF

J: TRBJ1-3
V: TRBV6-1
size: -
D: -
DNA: TGTGCCAGCCAGTCGCGGCAGGATGGAAACACCATATATTTT
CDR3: CASQSRQDGNTIYF

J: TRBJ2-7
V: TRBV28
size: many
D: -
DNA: TGTGCCAGCAGTTTAGCGGCAGCTTACGAGCAGTACTTC
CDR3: CASSLAAAYEQYF

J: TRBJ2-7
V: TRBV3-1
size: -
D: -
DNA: TGTGCCAGCAGCCAATCCAGCTTGGGAGAGCAGTACTTC
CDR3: CASSQSSLGEQYF

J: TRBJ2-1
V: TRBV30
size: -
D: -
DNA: TGTGCCTGGACAGGGCCCTACAATGAGCAGTTCTTC
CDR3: CAWTGPYNEQFF

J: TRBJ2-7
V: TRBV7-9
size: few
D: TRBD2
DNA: TGTGCCAGCAGCTTAGAGGCTAGCGGGGCAAATTTCTACGAGCAGTACTTC
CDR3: CASSLEASGANFYEQYF